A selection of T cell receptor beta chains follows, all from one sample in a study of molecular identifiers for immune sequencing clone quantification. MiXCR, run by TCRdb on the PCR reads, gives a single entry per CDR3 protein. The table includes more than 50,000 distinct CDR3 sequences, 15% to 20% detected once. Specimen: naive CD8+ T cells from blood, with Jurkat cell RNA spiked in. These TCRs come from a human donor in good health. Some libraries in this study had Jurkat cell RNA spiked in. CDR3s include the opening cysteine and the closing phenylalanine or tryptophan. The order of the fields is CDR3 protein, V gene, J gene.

CDR3: CASSEGLAGENEQFF
V: TRBV2
J: TRBJ2-1

CDR3: CASSGTYTTGELFF
V: TRBV6-6
J: TRBJ2-2

CDR3: CAGSYGQGFCQETQYF
V: TRBV7-9
J: TRBJ2-5

CDR3: CASSEEGFFSYEQYF
V: TRBV6-1
J: TRBJ2-7

CDR3: CSALGSYEQYF
V: TRBV29-1
J: TRBJ2-7

CDR3: CASSTQKAVGEQYF
V: TRBV13
J: TRBJ2-7

CDR3: CASSPEGAREQYF
V: TRBV7-9
J: TRBJ2-7

CDR3: CASSLAGNNQPQHF
V: TRBV11-3
J: TRBJ1-5

CDR3: CASSSASGPAYEQYF
V: TRBV11-2
J: TRBJ2-7

CDR3: CASSQGVPPLNEQYF
V: TRBV7-3
J: TRBJ2-7

CDR3: CASSAPIAGGPDEQFF
V: TRBV4-3
J: TRBJ2-1

CDR3: CASSLRQPLEQYF
V: TRBV28
J: TRBJ2-7

CDR3: CASSLGRGGGQYF
V: TRBV28
J: TRBJ2-7

CDR3: CASSSGRNQPQHF
V: TRBV7-9
J: TRBJ1-5

CDR3: CASSTIRAGSGTDTQYF
V: TRBV5-1
J: TRBJ2-3

CDR3: CASSQVRGEQYF
V: TRBV3-1
J: TRBJ2-7

CDR3: CASSSPGLAGGNYEQYF
V: TRBV27
J: TRBJ2-7

CDR3: CASSQELTSGGYEQYF
V: TRBV4-1
J: TRBJ2-7

CDR3: CASSHYGTSGYEQYF
V: TRBV14
J: TRBJ2-7

CDR3: CASSQWTGGEQYF
V: TRBV14
J: TRBJ2-7

CDR3: CASSLWDPGDGELFF
V: TRBV7-9
J: TRBJ2-2

CDR3: CASSDTGGAGANVLTF
V: TRBV10-2
J: TRBJ2-6

CDR3: CASSLPTAANNEQFF
V: TRBV7-9
J: TRBJ2-1

CDR3: CSVEDTPGLAGVETQYF
V: TRBV29-1
J: TRBJ2-5

CDR3: CASSLSGGGTEAFF
V: TRBV7-8
J: TRBJ1-1

CDR3: CASSPTVSGPGTGELFF
V: TRBV18
J: TRBJ2-2

CDR3: CASSSDRAEAFF
V: TRBV5-1
J: TRBJ1-1

CDR3: CASSLATTSYEQYF
V: TRBV7-9
J: TRBJ2-7

CDR3: CASSLHRDRITDTQYF
V: TRBV7-8
J: TRBJ2-3

CDR3: CSYEGTQETQYF
V: TRBV29-1
J: TRBJ2-5

CDR3: CASSPGQGSTGELFF
V: TRBV28
J: TRBJ2-2

CDR3: CASTPVVTYEQYF
V: TRBV6-1
J: TRBJ2-7

CDR3: CSALKGLAGAPPDTQYF
V: TRBV20-1
J: TRBJ2-3

CDR3: CASSLRDNPYEQYF
V: TRBV14
J: TRBJ2-7

CDR3: CASSSSGQTYNEQFF
V: TRBV5-4
J: TRBJ2-1

CDR3: CASSDSGGPYEQYF
V: TRBV9
J: TRBJ2-7

CDR3: CASSYSTLAAISYEQYF
V: TRBV6-2/TRBV6-3
J: TRBJ2-7

CDR3: CANSQARGLYTGELFF
V: TRBV3-1
J: TRBJ2-2

CDR3: CASSLTPLTPNTEAFF
V: TRBV7-8
J: TRBJ1-1

CDR3: CASSLGAGLASDTQYF
V: TRBV7-8
J: TRBJ2-3